A single sample gave rise to the 15 T cell receptor beta chains below, sequenced in a study of T cells in Graves' hyperthyroidism and ophthalmopathy. Using RNA transcripts as the source, TCR beta CDR3 regions were amplified. Initially, a first-round RT-PCR of the TCR CDR3 employed the HTBI primer set. One entry per CDR3 protein results from TCRdb running MiXCR on the multiplex PCR reads. The table shows 600,000 or so distinct CDR3 sequences, with around 15% occurring only once. Material for sequencing was blood. The receptors come from a woman aged 25 to 45 with Graves' hyperthyroidism.

V and J are TRBV12-3 or TRBV12-4 and TRBJ2-1; 10 positions agree with TRBD2. Trimming cost V 6 bases and J 8 bases; bases outside gene matches: 13. The CDR3 totals 16 residues. The CDR3 bases are TGTGCCAGCAGACCCCCGGGACTAGCGTTGAAGGATGAGCAGTTCTTC. Protein: CASRPPGLALKDEQFF.

This clonotype was detected ten times or more. The chain has TRBV2 and TRBJ1-5; no firm D call. V dropped 4 bases and J dropped 7 bases, with 11 bases sitting between them. CDR3 size: 13 residues. Germline values: CDR1 SNHLY, CDR2 FYNNEI. The CDR3 bases are TGTGCCAGCAGTGCCGAGGTCCGGCAGCCCCAGCATTTT. Amino acids: CASSAEVRQPQHF.

As concerns this clonotype: This could be a read error, since a much larger clone is one nucleotide away. This chain links TRBV2 with TRBJ1-5; possibly TRBD1 for D (5 bases). The CDR3 consists of 15 residues. Looked up from germline, CDR1 is SNHLY and CDR2 is FYNNEI. CDR3 in amino acids: CVSSPRRGGNQPQHF. CDR3 bases: TGTGTCAGCAGCCCCCGAAGGGGAGGCAATCAGCCCCAGCATTTT.

This chain connects TRBV19 to TRBJ1-2; 8 nucleotides align to TRBD1. CDR3 length equals 12 residues. Trimming removed 8 bases from V and 7 bases from J; junction bases left unmatched: 6. Germline lookup yields CDR1 LNHDA and CDR2 SQIVND (reference sequence). CDR3 protein: CASQTGAAGYTF. In DNA, the CDR3 is TGTGCCAGTCAGACAGGGGCGGCTGGCTACACCTTC.

The J gene is TRBJ2-1, the V gene TRBV25-1; the match to TRBD1 covers 9 bases. Trimming took 3 bases from V and 0 from J; bases not matched to a gene: 6. Per germline, CDR1 MGHDK and CDR2 SYGVNS. This CDR3 region has 17 residues. As DNA, the CDR3 is TGTGCCAGCAGTGATTCGACAGGGGGGAGCTCCTACAATGAGCAGTTCTTC. This encodes CASSDSTGGSSYNEQFF. The whole variable domain, remainder taken from reference TRBV25-1 and TRBJ2-1, is EADIYQTPRYLVIGTGKKITLECSQTMGHDKMYWYQQDPGMELHLIHYSYGVNSTEKGDLSSESTVSRIRTEHFPLTLESARPSHTSQYLCASSDSTGGSSYNEQFFGPGTRLTVL.

This clonotype was detected ten times or more. The chain recombines TRBV30 with TRBJ2-1; 7 positions agree with TRBD1. The trim removed 7 bases at V and 0 bases at J, leaving 9 bases unmatched. Germline loops: CDR1 GTSNPN, CDR2 SVGIG (reference sequence). The CDR3 totals 15 residues. This chain's CDR3 is CASTSGTVSYNEQFF. CDR3 bases: TGTGCCTCAACCTCCGGGACAGTCTCCTACAATGAGCAGTTCTTC.

This clonotype was found many times. This CDR3 reads CASRLTWGDTEAFF. CDR3 coding DNA: TGCGCCAGCAGGCTTACGTGGGGCGACACTGAAGCTTTCTTT. V is TRBV5-1 and J is TRBJ1-1; D perhaps matches TRBD1 (5 bases). V was cut by 5 bases and J by 3 bases, with 14 bases left in between. In germline, CDR1 is SGHRS, CDR2 YFSETQ. The CDR3 length is 14 residues.

This clonotype was recorded many times. The J gene is TRBJ2-4, the V gene TRBV11-1; tentative D call: TRBD1 (5 bases). The CDR3 spans 16 residues. Trimming took 1 base from V and 2 from J, leaving 12 bases between them. Germline-derived CDR1 and CDR2 are SGHAT and FQDESV (reference sequence). CDR3 in amino acids: CASSLEGALTKNIQYF. The CDR3 bases are TGTGCCAGCAGCTTAGAAGGGGCATTGACCAAAAACATTCAGTACTTC.

This clonotype was seen ten or more times. This chain joins TRBV6-1 and TRBJ2-7; D possibly corresponds to TRBD1 (5 bases). Germline V CDR1 and CDR2: MNHNS, SASEGT. The CDR3 sequence is 13 residues long. Trimming removed 7 bases from V and 0 bases from J, with 10 bases in between. CDR3 in DNA: TGTGCCAGCAAGACCAGGGTCTCCTACGAGCAGTACTTC. Translated: CASKTRVSYEQYF.

In its sample, this clonotype was seen a few times. The chain links TRBV20-1 to TRBJ2-2; D is unresolved. Germline V lookup: CDR1 DFQATT, CDR2 SNEGSKA (reference sequence). V gave up 6 bases and J gave up 1 base, with 12 bases separating them. The CDR3 loop spans 14 amino acids. CDR3 amino acids: CSADLGGNTGELFF. In DNA form, the CDR3 reads TGCAGTGCGGACCTGGGCGGGAACACCGGGGAGCTGTTTTTT.

This clonotype was seen ten or more times. The chain is built from TRBV18 and TRBJ1-2; 7 bases fit TRBD1. The CDR3 is 13 residues long. Losses at the gene ends were 3 bases for V and 5 bases for J; bases not matched to a gene: 3. CDR1 KGHSH and CDR2 LQKENI come from the germline V gene. CDR3 in amino acids: CASSPDRAYGYTF. In DNA, the CDR3 is TGTGCCAGCTCACCCGACAGGGCGTATGGCTACACCTTC. Filled out from reference TRBV18 and TRBJ1-2, the complete variable domain reads NAGVMQNPRHLVRRRGQEARLRCSPMKGHSHVYWYRQLPEEGLKFMVYLQKENIIDESGMPKERFSAEFPKEGPSILRIQQVVRGDSAAYFCASSPDRAYGYTFGSGTRLTVV.

Note on this clonotype: This may be a read error: a much more frequent sequence differs by one nucleotide. The V call is TRBV30, the J call TRBJ2-7; 9 positions match TRBD1. The CDR3 runs 14 residues. Germline loops: CDR1 GTSNPN, CDR2 SVGIG (reference sequence). The CDR3: CAGEYRDRVRERYF. Here the CDR3 DNA reads TGTGCCGGGGAATACCGGGACAGGGTACGGGAGCGGTACTTC.

This clonotype was recorded many times. The V and J genes are TRBV6-2 or TRBV6-3 and TRBJ2-7, with 7 nucleotides matching TRBD1. Looked up from germline, CDR1 is MNHEY and CDR2 is SVGEGT. With V trimmed by 2 bases and J by 6 bases, 7 bases remained unmatched. This CDR3 is built from 14 residues. DNA of the CDR3: TGTGCCAGCAGTTACCCGGGACAGTTCGGCGAGCAGTACTTC. It is translated as CASSYPGQFGEQYF.

The table lists this clonotype with a few counts. This chain joins TRBV19 and TRBJ1-1; TRBD1 is a possible D gene (6 bases). This CDR3 comprises 15 residues. Trimming took 3 bases from V and 3 from J, leaving 14 bases between them. Germline CDR1 and CDR2: LNHDA and SQIVND (reference sequence). Here the CDR3 reads CASSMDSLWDTEAFF. The DNA for the CDR3 is TGTGCCAGTAGTATGGACAGCCTATGGGACACTGAAGCTTTCTTT.

This clonotype showed up many times. The J gene is TRBJ2-5, the V gene TRBV30, with 9 bases fitting TRBD1. Trimming at V came to 1 base and at J to 4 bases, leaving 4 bases not matched to a gene. Germline CDR1 is GTSNPN and CDR2 is SVGIG (reference sequence). The length of the CDR3 is 14 residues. CDR3 residues: CAWSGGQGGETQYF. The CDR3 DNA reads as TGTGCCTGGAGTGGGGGACAGGGAGGAGAGACCCAGTACTTC.